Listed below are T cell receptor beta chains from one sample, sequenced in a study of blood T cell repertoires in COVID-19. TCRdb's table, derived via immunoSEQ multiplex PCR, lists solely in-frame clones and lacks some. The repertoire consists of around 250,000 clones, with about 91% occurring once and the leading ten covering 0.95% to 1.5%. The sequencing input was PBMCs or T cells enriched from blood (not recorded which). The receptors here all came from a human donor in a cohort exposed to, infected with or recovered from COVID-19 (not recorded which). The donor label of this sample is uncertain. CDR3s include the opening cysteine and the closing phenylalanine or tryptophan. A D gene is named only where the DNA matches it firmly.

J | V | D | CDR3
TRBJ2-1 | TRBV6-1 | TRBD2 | CASSDSSGGNYNEQFF
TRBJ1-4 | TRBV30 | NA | CAWSVGRATNEKLFF
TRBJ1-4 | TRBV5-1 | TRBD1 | CASSLGPLGQGIEKLFF
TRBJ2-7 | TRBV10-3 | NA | CAISERGTKNEQYF
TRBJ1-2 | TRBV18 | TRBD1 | CASSPGSDRGPVGYTF
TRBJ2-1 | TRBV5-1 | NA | CASRDSYTYNEQFF
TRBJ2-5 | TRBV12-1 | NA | CASSSASGGAETQYF
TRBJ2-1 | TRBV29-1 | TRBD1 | CSVAGGATGEQFF
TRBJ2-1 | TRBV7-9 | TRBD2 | CASRHSGGINNEQFF
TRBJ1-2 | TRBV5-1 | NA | CASSPTPNYGYTF
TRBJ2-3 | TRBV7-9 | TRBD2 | CASSLGVAGGPTDTQYF
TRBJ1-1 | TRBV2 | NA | CASSRQMNTEAFF
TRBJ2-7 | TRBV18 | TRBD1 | CASSPPGQGANEQYF
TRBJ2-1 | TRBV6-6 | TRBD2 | CASGGLGGGRNEQFF
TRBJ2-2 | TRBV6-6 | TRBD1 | CASSQPTGANTGELFF
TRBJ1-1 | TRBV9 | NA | CASSVGQPNTEAFF
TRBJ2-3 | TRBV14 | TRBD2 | CASSGAGGHPQYF
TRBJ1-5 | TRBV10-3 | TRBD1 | CAISDGRDRNQPQHF
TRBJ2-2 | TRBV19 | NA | CATQGRVEGEHGELFF
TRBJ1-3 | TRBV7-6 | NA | CASSAQGQAGNTIYF
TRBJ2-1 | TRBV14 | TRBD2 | CASSFRLAGGREQFF
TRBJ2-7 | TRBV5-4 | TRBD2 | CASSPTSGFSYEQYF
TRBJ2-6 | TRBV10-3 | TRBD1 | CAITGDRAISGANVLTF
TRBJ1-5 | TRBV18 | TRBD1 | CASSPRQGNQPQHF
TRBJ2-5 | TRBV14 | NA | CASSQRAGQSDGKTQYF
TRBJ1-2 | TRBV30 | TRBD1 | CAWSGGDSFYGYTF
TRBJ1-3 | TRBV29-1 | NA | CSVGTDGNTIYF
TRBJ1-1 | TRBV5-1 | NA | CASSTGGGTEAFF
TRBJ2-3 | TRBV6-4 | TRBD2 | CASRSVRGGVTDTQYF
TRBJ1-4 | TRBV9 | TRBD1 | CASSLRTGGDEKLFF
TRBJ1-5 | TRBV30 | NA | CAWSDLGGAGNQPQHF
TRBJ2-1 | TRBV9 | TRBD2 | CASSTQGVSGGLIGAYNEQFF
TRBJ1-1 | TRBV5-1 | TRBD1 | CASSYRDRGLNTEAFF
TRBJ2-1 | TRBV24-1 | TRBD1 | CATSDLGDRGGREQFF
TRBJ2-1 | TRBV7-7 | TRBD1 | CASSLGQGLNNEQFF
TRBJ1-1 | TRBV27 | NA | CASSLYGGAGFTEAFF
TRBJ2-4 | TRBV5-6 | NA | CASSVRVLYLAKNIQYF
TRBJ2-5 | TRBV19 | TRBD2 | CASTRSGGAGETQYF
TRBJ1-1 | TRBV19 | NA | CASSSQGYAEAFF
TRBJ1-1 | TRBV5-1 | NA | CASRDGDTEAFF
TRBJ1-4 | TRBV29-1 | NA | CSVVGEQGHNEKLFF
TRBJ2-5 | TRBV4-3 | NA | CASSQEYRWETQYF
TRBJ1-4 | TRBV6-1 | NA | CASSEAAGANEKLFF
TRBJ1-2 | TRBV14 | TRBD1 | CASSGTGKDGYTF
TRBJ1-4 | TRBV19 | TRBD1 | CASTADRGDEKLFF
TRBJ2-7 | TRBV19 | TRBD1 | CASSPLGKGANYEQYF
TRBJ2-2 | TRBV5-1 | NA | CASREDVRTGELFF